This TCR beta chain was documented in a study of cytomegalovirus exposure and HLA in healthy donors (dated by TCRdb to about 2017). As for the study more broadly: According to an earlier analysis of a few hundred of the donors, some 170 million T cells yielded over 90 million unique TCR beta sequences and approximately 280 Gb of sequence data. Roughly 290 gigabases of sequencing data and around 80 million unique TCR sequences made up an early release that covered fewer than 650 HLA-typed donors. The genetic ancestry cluster associated with self-reported Caucasian donors included about 81% of the 398 genotyped donors. The aim of the study was to test whether cataloging public T cell receptors could identify signatures of past pathogen exposure. The study used immunosequencing to profile the T cell repertoires of approximately 640 subjects and linked those repertoires to cytomegalovirus serostatus. In addition to the first cohort of 650 to 750 subjects, a separate validation cohort of 100 to 150 different subjects was used. To predict cytomegalovirus infection status, the study combined high-throughput TCR immunosequencing, statistical association of individual TCRs with disease status, and machine learning. A later analysis re-analyzed previously published TCR beta repertoires from several hundred donors and added high-resolution HLA genotyping to study TCR occurrence patterns. The later analysis used no new phenotypic data to find candidate immune exposures, relying instead on TCR beta sequences and their occurrence across donors. In an earlier analysis of a few hundred of the donors, high-throughput TCR beta sequencing was used to judge whether each TCR beta V gene segment behaved as functional or pseudogenic. Alongside the repertoire data, information on donor age, sex, ethnicity and CMV serostatus was compiled. Genome-wide SNP genotypes for about 60% of the 666 donors were used in a later genetic analysis, which treated that subset as a discovery cohort. All discovery cohort repertoires had been generated on a single sequencing platform. Both class I and class II loci were covered by HLA typing, at four-digit resolution. The number of donors typed differed by locus, with 629-630 for A, B, C, DRB1 and DQB1, roughly 520 for DQA1, 606 for DPA1, and some 470 for DPB1. About five DR-DQ haplotypes were treated as single units for association and clustering because of strong linkage in the cohort. Among about 370 genotyped donors of the cohort, an average of approximately 240,000 unique TCR beta nucleotide sequences was sequenced per donor, of which about 19% were non-productive.

The cohort was made up of approximately 670 healthy bone marrow donors. All cohort members were sampled while nominally healthy, although unrecorded immune exposures were likely present. The donor was CMV seronegative and belonged to the group of around 350 seronegative cohort members. Each donor provided a peripheral blood sample, and peripheral blood mononuclear cells were used for TCR beta sequencing. The Qiagen DNeasy Blood Extraction Kit was used to extract genomic DNA from the blood cell samples. What the study reported, not specific to this receptor: A few of the identified cytomegalovirus-associated TCR beta chains were confirmed in vitro to be specific for cytomegalovirus antigens. Immune exposure information for the cohort was limited to CMV serostatus. In a later genetic analysis, a missense DCLRE1C variant was associated with V-gene and J-gene trimming of TCR beta chains, and the association was replicated in an independent cohort. In a later analysis, TCR association rates were found to vary across HLA loci, with the most associated TCRs seen for DRB1 alleles and the fewest for HLA-C alleles. Strong co-occurrence of HLA alleles, especially DR and DQ, made assigning TCR associations to individual alleles difficult. The classifier was reported to diagnose cytomegalovirus status with high specificity and sensitivity in both the original and validation cohorts. Because some donors lacked HLA typing at each locus, the association tests relied only on the typed subset. Across donors, most TCR sequences were observed very rarely, whereas some public TCRs were present in many individuals. A later analysis associated 15,000 or so TCR beta sequences with specific HLA alleles at a false discovery rate of 0.05. In a later analysis, most CMV-associated TCR beta chains were found to appear HLA-restricted, with HLA associations seemingly driven largely by CMV exposure. According to a later genetic analysis, donors in an Asian-associated ancestry cluster had fewer N-insertions in productive TCRs than the approximately 670-donor mean. The authors suggested that the approach could potentially be generalized to other disease states and immunological phenotypes. The sequencing pipeline was judged likely to have produced a cluster of highly shared sequence variants as a technical artifact. In the study, some 180 TCR beta chains were listed as associated with cytomegalovirus. In this cohort, only TCR beta chains were sequenced, and detectable features were limited by the absence of alpha or paired-chain data. Because counts were too low, roughly 16 rarely observed V segments, including chromosome 9 orphons, were excluded from the earlier analysis of roughly 580 of the donors. In an earlier analysis of about 600 of the donors, most TCR beta V segments appeared in productive rearrangements about 87% or about 30% of the time, broadly matching IMGT annotations. The 87-base-pair reads could not distinguish some IMGT-functional V segments, including TRBV6-2 and TRBV6-3, so those segments were excluded. A further reported finding was that TCR beta sequences accurately predicted the HLA-A and HLA-B alleles for most subjects in the first cohort. Linkage disequilibrium might explain the correlated functional status among segregating V segments, but an unknown experimental factor could not be excluded. A later analysis found that HLA-associated TCR beta chains were more clonally expanded and had lower generation probabilities than equally common non-associated chains. The presence/absence analyses assumed that sequencing depth was roughly uniform across donors, and that assumption may not be true. Several of the top co-occurrence clusters appeared to be linked to parvovirus B19, influenza, CMV and Epstein-Barr virus, according to a later analysis.

About this clone: Its antigen is not yet known. No base quality values were provided; no much bigger clone lies one nucleotide off.

Library construction relied on the immunoSEQ multiplex PCR assay. For the multiplex PCR, a mixture combining 60 forward primers for TCR Vbeta segments and 13 reverse primers for TCR Jbeta segments was used. Amplification of the CDR3 region of rearranged TCR beta genes was performed with a multiplex PCR assay on genomic DNA. The amplified TCR beta libraries were sequenced on the Illumina HiSeq System as 87-base-pair reads. In the paper's pipeline: Across the roughly 600 repertoires, a later analysis counted approximately 75 million unique TCR beta chains, around 11 million of which were shared by at least two donors. Raw reads were error-corrected and collapsed into unique sequences by a nearest-neighbor algorithm in which closely related sequences were merged to remove PCR and sequencing errors. To assign V, D and J gene segments, CDR3 sequences were aligned to IMGT reference sequences. For a sequence to be retained, a match of at least six nucleotides to both a V gene segment and a J gene segment was required. Rearrangements were classified as productive when the CDR3 lacked stop codons and remained in frame with V and J, and all other rearrangements were classified as non-productive. Following IMGT convention, CDR3 was defined as the stretch from the second conserved V-encoded cysteine to the conserved J-encoded phenylalanine. The earlier analysis of approximately 590 of the donors excluded any sequence lacking an unambiguous match to a single V gene segment. In an earlier analysis of 587 of the donors, V segments were called functional above 56.7% productive rearrangements and were called segregating when the between-donor standard deviation exceeded 5%. A statistical classification framework was built to diagnose cytomegalovirus status from the catalog of TCR beta chain sequences. A later analysis assigned V and J genes by comparing TCR nucleotide sequences with IMGT/GENE-DB human TR gene sequences. A later analysis assigned CDR3 sequences and most-parsimonious VDJ recombination scenarios with the TCRdist pipeline. A later analysis defined each TCR beta chain by its CDR3 amino acid sequence plus V-gene family, and excluded reads lacking a unique V-gene family. A later analysis removed 550 to 700 highly shared, low-generation-probability nucleotide sequences to deal with suspected cross-contamination and a sequencing artifact. For each public chain, a later analysis derived a clonal expansion index from normalized ranks of inferred template counts within each repertoire. In a later analysis, generation probabilities were computed with a VDJ recombination model fitted to out-of-frame rearrangements, and the resulting probabilities were checked against IGoR. In a later analysis, TCR-TCR, TCR-HLA and TCR-CMV co-occurrence was scored with hypergeometric tests, and a repertoire-size bias correction was applied to TCR pairs. A later analysis estimated false discovery rates by permuting HLA or CMV assignments 20 times. In a later analysis, co-occurring TCRs were grouped using DBSCAN, with TCRdist sequence similarity added in when clustering inside HLA-allele-positive subsets. Co-occurrence clustering excluded repertoires with fewer than 30,000 or more than 120,000 public chains, plus five with anomalous nucleotide sharing. Entries here come from immuneACCESS through TCRdb and include only in-frame sequences with V and J called. Some clones fail to appear in such tables; in the studies checked, an unresolved V gene covers under half of the shortfall, and the cause of the remainder is unknown. The DNA was the basis for D and trimming; V, J and clone size are from that table. Present in this sample are approximately 130,000 clones, 80% to 85% of which were seen just once. Jointly, the top ten make up 0.7% of the sample.

Trimming at the junction amounts to 3 bases on V and 2 bases on J, and the germline ends lie 12 bases apart. Inclusive of the bounding cysteine and phenylalanine, the CDR3 is 15 residues long. Only the CDR3 region is kept as DNA, spanning 45 bases read in frame from base 1. The germline V gene (reference sequence) supplies CDR1 WNHNN and CDR2 SYGVQD. The sequenced sample was PBMCs. The sequence joins TRBV10-1 to TRBJ2-3, with the identity of the D gene unclear. This receptor was obtained from a man aged 18 to 29 in good health and CMV-seronegative. The CDR3 loop reads CASSDGTSNTDTQYF. The nucleotide sequence reads TGCGCCAGCAGTGATGGTACTTCTAACACAGATACGCAGTATTTT.